These T cell receptor beta chains were read from a single sample in a study of liver allograft versus peripheral blood T cells. Each CDR3 protein is one row after TCRdb ran MiXCR on the reads. The sample records some 2,100 distinct CDR3 sequences, roughly 15% being singletons. The source is a human patient who had a liver transplant. The graft donor may have given rise to some T cells. CDR3s include the opening cysteine and the closing phenylalanine or tryptophan. The order of the fields is clone size, J gene, D gene, V gene, CDR3 DNA, CDR3 protein. A D gene is named only where the DNA matches it firmly. Not all rows give a size; the values are once, few, many and, for expanded clones, a class.

>medium-sized|TRBJ2-7|TRBD2|TRBV27
TGTGCCTCTAGGGAGGGTTTCTCCTACGAGCAGTACTTC
CASREGFSYEQYF
>medium-sized|TRBJ1-5|NA|TRBV15
TGTGCCACCAGCACCTTGGCAGGGGCACATCAGCCCCAGCATTTT
CATSTLAGAHQPQHF
>medium-sized|TRBJ2-3|TRBD1|TRBV2
TGTGCCAGCAGGGGGGACAGTTGGGCAGATACGCAGTATTTT
CASRGDSWADTQYF
>few|TRBJ2-5|NA|TRBV3-2
TGTGCCAGCAGCCCTAGCACAGGGGGCTTAAAGACCCAGTACTTC
CASSPSTGGLKTQYF
>NA|TRBJ2-3|TRBD2|TRBV30
TGTGCCTGGAGTGTAGCGGGGGGGAGCACAGATACGCAGTATTTT
CAWSVAGGSTDTQYF
>medium-sized|TRBJ2-1|TRBD2|TRBV29-1
TGCAGCGTTGGGGGAGGGTTATCAGCTGAGCAGTTCTTC
CSVGGGLSAEQFF
>medium-sized|TRBJ1-1|NA|TRBV7-2
TGTGCCAGCAGCACAGAAGTCCGGGACCGTCACACTGAAGCTTTCTTT
CASSTEVRDRHTEAFF
>NA|TRBJ1-5|TRBD1|TRBV19
TGTGCCAGTAGCCAAGGGGGCCGCCAGCCCCAGCATTTT
CASSQGGRQPQHF
>medium-sized|TRBJ1-1|NA|TRBV27
TGTGCCAGCAGTTTGGGCCCCAGGGGCACTGAAGCTTTCTTT
CASSLGPRGTEAFF
>medium-sized|TRBJ1-1|NA|TRBV5-6
TGTGCCAGCAGTTACAACCTTTACGGTGGGGCTTTCTTT
CASSYNLYGGAFF
>medium-sized|TRBJ2-3|TRBD2|TRBV24-1
TGTGCCCACCGCGCTAGCGGGGGCCAGGGCACAGATACGCAGTATTTT
CAHRASGGQGTDTQYF
>medium-sized|TRBJ2-3|TRBD1|TRBV6-5
TGTGCCAGCAGTTACTCGGAACAGGGGGGCACAGATACGCAGTATTTT
CASSYSEQGGTDTQYF
>medium-sized|TRBJ1-6|NA|TRBV5-6
TGTGCCAGCAGCTTTCGTTCCCGGGGGAATAATTCACCCCTCCACTTT
CASSFRSRGNNSPLHF
>many|TRBJ1-1|NA|TRBV6-2/TRBV6-3
TGTGCCAGCAGTTTATGGGCCGCGAACACTGAAGCTTTCTTT
CASSLWAANTEAFF
>medium-sized|TRBJ2-7|NA|TRBV12-3/TRBV12-4
TGTGCCAGCAGTTTACCCCATCGGTGGTACGAGCAGTACTTC
CASSLPHRWYEQYF
>medium-sized|TRBJ1-5|TRBD1|TRBV6-1
TGTGCCAGCAAGACAGGGGGTCAGCCCCAGCATTTT
CASKTGGQPQHF
>medium-sized|TRBJ1-6|NA|TRBV19
TGTGCCAGTAGGGGGCTTGGGCCGAATTCACCCCTCCACTTT
CASRGLGPNSPLHF
>medium-sized|TRBJ1-3|NA|TRBV6-6
TGTGCCAGCAGTTCTACAGGGATGGGCGGAAACACCATATATTTT
CASSSTGMGGNTIYF
>large|TRBJ2-2|NA|TRBV7-9
TGTGCCAGCAGCCGGGACTCCATGCTCCGGGAGCTGTTTTTT
CASSRDSMLRELFF
>many|TRBJ2-1|TRBD2|TRBV7-9
TGTGCCAGCGGTGAGGGGACTAGCGGCTACAATGAGCAGTTCTTC
CASGEGTSGYNEQFF
>medium-sized|TRBJ2-3|TRBD2|TRBV11-2
TGTGCCACCCTAGCGGGGGGGACAGATACGCAGTATTTT
CATLAGGTDTQYF
>few|TRBJ1-1|NA|TRBV7-9
TGTGCCAGCAGCTTCAGTGAAACTGAAGCTTTCTTT
CASSFSETEAFF
>medium-sized|TRBJ1-2|NA|TRBV15
TGTGCCACCAGCAGAGATCGGGAGGTTCACGGTAACTATGGCTACACCTTC
CATSRDREVHGNYGYTF
>medium-sized|TRBJ1-5|NA|TRBV7-9
TGTGCCAGCAGCTTTGGGAATCAGCCCCAGCATTTT
CASSFGNQPQHF
>medium-sized|TRBJ1-2|TRBD1|TRBV27
TGTGCCAGCAGTTTGGACAGGGGAGTCTATGGCTACACCTTC
CASSLDRGVYGYTF
>NA|TRBJ2-7|NA|TRBV5-6
TGTGCCAGCAGCTTGGGTACCAGCCCCTACGAGCAGTACTTC
CASSLGTSPYEQYF
>medium-sized|TRBJ1-1|NA|TRBV6-2/TRBV6-3
TGTGCCAGCAGTAACTTATATGAAGCTTTCTTT
CASSNLYEAFF
>medium-sized|TRBJ1-1|NA|TRBV10-3
TGTGCCATCCGACAGGCAGACACTGAAGCTTTCTTT
CAIRQADTEAFF
>NA|TRBJ1-2|TRBD1|TRBV6-5
TGTGCCAGCAGTCCGGGACAGGTGGATGGCCACACCTTC
CASSPGQVDGHTF
>large|TRBJ1-6|NA|TRBV15
TGTGCCACCAGCAGAGGGACTAATTCACCCCTCCACTTT
CATSRGTNSPLHF
>large|TRBJ1-2|NA|TRBV27
TGTGCCAGCAGTTTGCAGGGCAACTATGGCTACACCTTC
CASSLQGNYGYTF
>medium-sized|TRBJ2-2|TRBD2|TRBV6-1
TGTGCCAGCAGTGAAGGGGGGGGGGCGAACACCGGGGAGCTGTTTTTT
CASSEGGGANTGELFF
>medium-sized|TRBJ2-1|TRBD2|TRBV29-1
TGCAGCGTTGAAGAAGACCGGGGGGGGTACAATGAGCAGTTCTTC
CSVEEDRGGYNEQFF
>medium-sized|TRBJ1-1|TRBD1|TRBV28
TGTGCCAGCACCCTACAGGGGGCGGCTGAAGCTTTCTTT
CASTLQGAAEAFF
>NA|TRBJ2-7|TRBD1|TRBV2
TGTGCCAGCATGGGGACAGGTCCGCGGGAGCAGTACTTC
CASMGTGPREQYF
>NA|TRBJ1-1|NA|TRBV7-9
TGTGCCAGCAGCCGTGGGGGTGCTGAAGCTTTCTTT
CASSRGGAEAFF
>many|TRBJ2-3|NA|TRBV6-5
TGTGCCAGCAGTGAGGACAGTTACACAGATACGCAGTATTTT
CASSEDSYTDTQYF
>few|TRBJ1-3|TRBD1|TRBV12-3/TRBV12-4
TGTGCCAGCAGCCTCGGGACAGCCACTGGAAACACCATATATTTT
CASSLGTATGNTIYF
>medium-sized|TRBJ2-7|NA|TRBV27
TGTGCCAGCAACCCCCTTTCAACGGGGTACTACGAGCAGTACTTC
CASNPLSTGYYEQYF
>NA|TRBJ2-7|TRBD1|TRBV29-1
TGCAGCGTTGGGACAGGGAAATACGAGCAGTACTTC
CSVGTGKYEQYF
>many|TRBJ1-1|NA|TRBV5-3
TGTGCCAGAAGCTTGGTTGCGGGGCTGAACACTGAAGCTTTCTTT
CARSLVAGLNTEAFF
>large|TRBJ1-1|NA|TRBV6-1
TGTGCCAGCAGTTACACCGGCGAGAACACTGAAGCTTTCTTT
CASSYTGENTEAFF
>medium-sized|TRBJ2-1|NA|TRBV6-2/TRBV6-3
TGTGCCAGCAGTTACCGCGGGGACTCCTACAATGAGCAGTTCTTC
CASSYRGDSYNEQFF
>many|TRBJ2-3|NA|TRBV12-3/TRBV12-4
TGTGCCAGCAGTACCGGGGTTGATACGCAGTATTTT
CASSTGVDTQYF
>NA|TRBJ2-7|TRBD1|TRBV20-1
TGCAGTGCTTCGACAGGGGGCGCGTACGAGCAGTACTTC
CSASTGGAYEQYF
>medium-sized|TRBJ1-1|NA|TRBV19
TGTGCCAGTAGTAGGGGTGGCACTGAAGCTTTCTTT
CASSRGGTEAFF
>medium-sized|TRBJ1-2|NA|TRBV13
TGTGCCAGCAGCGTTGCCGGGCCGTCTAACTATGGCTACACCTTC
CASSVAGPSNYGYTF
>few|TRBJ1-2|NA|TRBV19
TGTGCCAGTAGTATGAGCGGGGGGAGTGGCTACACCTTC
CASSMSGGSGYTF
>medium-sized|TRBJ1-2|TRBD1|TRBV6-2/TRBV6-3
TGTGCCAGCAGTTTTTCAGGGGGCAATAATGGCTACACCTTC
CASSFSGGNNGYTF
>medium-sized|TRBJ2-2|NA|TRBV6-5
TGTGCCAGCAGACCGACAGCCACCGGGGAGCTGTTTTTT
CASRPTATGELFF